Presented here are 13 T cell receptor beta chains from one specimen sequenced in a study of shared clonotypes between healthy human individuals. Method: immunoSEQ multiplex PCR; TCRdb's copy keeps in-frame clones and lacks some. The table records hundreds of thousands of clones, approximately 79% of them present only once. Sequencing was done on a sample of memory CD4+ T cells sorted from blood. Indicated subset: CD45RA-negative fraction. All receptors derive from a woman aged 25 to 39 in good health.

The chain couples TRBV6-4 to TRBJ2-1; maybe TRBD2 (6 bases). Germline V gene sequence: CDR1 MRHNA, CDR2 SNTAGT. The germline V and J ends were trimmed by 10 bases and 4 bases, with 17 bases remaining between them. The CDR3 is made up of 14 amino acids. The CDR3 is CATKMEGFYNEQFF. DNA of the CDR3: TGTGCCACCAAAATGGAGGGATTTTACAATGAGCAGTTCTTC.

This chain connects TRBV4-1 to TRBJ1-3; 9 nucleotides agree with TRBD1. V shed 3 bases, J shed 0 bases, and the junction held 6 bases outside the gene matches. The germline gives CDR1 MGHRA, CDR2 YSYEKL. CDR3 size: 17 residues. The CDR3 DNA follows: TGCGCCAGCAGCCAGGGACAGGGTGCCGGCTCTGGAAACACCATATATTTT. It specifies CASSQGQGAGSGNTIYF.

In DNA, the CDR3 is TGTGCCAGCAGCTCCCGAGGGCGGGACGGGACCTACAATGAGCAGTTCTTC. This encodes CASSSRGRDGTYNEQFF. The chain is built from TRBV11-3 and TRBJ2-1, with a weak D call TRBD2 (6 bases). The germline CDR1 and CDR2 sequences are SGHNT and YENEEA. This CDR3 is 17 amino acids long. V was shortened by 4 bases and J by 2 bases, with 18 bases between the two germline ends.

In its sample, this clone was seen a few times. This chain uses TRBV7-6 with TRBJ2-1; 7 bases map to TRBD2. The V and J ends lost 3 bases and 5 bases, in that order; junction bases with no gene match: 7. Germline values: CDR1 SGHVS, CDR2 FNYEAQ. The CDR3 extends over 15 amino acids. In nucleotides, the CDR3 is TGTGCCAGCAGCTTCGAACTAGCGATCAACAATGAGCAGTTCTTC. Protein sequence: CASSFELAINNEQFF.

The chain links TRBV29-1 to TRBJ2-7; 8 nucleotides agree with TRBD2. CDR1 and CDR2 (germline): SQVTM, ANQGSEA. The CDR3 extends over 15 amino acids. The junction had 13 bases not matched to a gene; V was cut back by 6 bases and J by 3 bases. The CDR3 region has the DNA TGCAGCGTCCCCTCTGGGGCGGGAGGAGTCTACGAGCAGTACTTC. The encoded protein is CSVPSGAGGVYEQYF.

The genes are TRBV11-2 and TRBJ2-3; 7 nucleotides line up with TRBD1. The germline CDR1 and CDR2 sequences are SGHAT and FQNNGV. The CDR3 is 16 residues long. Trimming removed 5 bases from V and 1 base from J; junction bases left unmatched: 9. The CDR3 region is CASSGDTGARTDTQYF. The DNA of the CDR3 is TGTGCCAGCAGCGGCGATACAGGGGCGCGCACAGATACGCAGTATTTT.

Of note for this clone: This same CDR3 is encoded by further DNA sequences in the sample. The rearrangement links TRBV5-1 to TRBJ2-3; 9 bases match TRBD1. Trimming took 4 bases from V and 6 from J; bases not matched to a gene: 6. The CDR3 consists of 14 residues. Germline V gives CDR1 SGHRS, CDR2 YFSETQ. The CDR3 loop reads CASSVGQGTDTQYF. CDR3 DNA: TGCGCCAGCAGCGTGGGACAGGGTACGGATACGCAGTATTTT.

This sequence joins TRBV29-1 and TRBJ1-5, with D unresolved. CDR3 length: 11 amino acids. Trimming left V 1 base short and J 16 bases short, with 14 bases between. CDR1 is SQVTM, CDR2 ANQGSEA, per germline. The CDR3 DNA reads TGCAGCGTTGAAGGGAGGTACGGGCAACATTTT. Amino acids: CSVEGRYGQHF.

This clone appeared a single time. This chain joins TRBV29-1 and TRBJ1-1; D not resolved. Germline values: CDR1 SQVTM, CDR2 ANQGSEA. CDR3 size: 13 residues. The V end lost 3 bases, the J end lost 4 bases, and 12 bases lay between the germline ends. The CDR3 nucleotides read TGCAGCGTTGAGACTCCCGCGGGCACTGAAGCTTTCTTT. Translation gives CSVETPAGTEAFF. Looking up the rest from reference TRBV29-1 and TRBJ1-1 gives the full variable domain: SAVISQKPSRDICQRGTSLTIQCQVDSQVTMMFWYRQQPGQSLTLIATANQGSEATYESGFVIDKFPISRPNLTFSTLTVSNMSPEDSSIYLCSVETPAGTEAFFGQGTRLTVV.

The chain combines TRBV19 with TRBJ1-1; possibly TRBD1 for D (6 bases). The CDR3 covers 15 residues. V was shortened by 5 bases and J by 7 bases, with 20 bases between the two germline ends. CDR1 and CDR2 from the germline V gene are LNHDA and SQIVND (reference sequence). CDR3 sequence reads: CASSSADSGEGEAFF. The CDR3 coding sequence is TGTGCCAGTAGTTCCGCGGACAGCGGAGAGGGTGAAGCTTTCTTT.

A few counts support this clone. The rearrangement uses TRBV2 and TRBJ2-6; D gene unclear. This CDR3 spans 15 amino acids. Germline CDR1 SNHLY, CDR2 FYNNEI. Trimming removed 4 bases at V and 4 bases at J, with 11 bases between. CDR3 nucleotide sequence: TGTGCCAGCAGTGCTTTAGGGTCCGGGGCCAACGTCCTGACTTTC. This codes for CASSALGSGANVLTF.

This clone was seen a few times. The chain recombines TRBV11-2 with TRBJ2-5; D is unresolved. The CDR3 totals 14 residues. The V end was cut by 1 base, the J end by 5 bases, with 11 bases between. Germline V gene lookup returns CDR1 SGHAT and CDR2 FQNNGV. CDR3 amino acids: CASSLGGTRETQYF. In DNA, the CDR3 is TGTGCCAGCAGCTTAGGGGGAACTCGGGAGACCCAGTACTTC. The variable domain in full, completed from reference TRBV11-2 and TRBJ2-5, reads EAGVAQSPRYKIIEKRQSVAFWCNPISGHATLYWYQQILGQGPKLLIQFQNNGVVDDSQLPKDRFSAERLKGVDSTLKIQPAKLEDSAVYLCASSLGGTRETQYFGPGTRLLVL.

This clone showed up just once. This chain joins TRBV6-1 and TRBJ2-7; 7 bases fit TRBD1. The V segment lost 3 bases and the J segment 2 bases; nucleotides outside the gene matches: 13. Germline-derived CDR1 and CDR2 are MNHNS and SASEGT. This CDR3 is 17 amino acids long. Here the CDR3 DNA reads TGTGCCAGCAGTGAGAGGCACCTGACAGGGCCTACCTACGAGCAGTACTTC. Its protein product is CASSERHLTGPTYEQYF.